A single sample is the source of the 9 T cell receptor beta chains below, sequenced in a study of glioma-infiltrating T cells after dendritic cell vaccination. Using immunoSEQ multiplex PCR, the repertoire was profiled, and TCRdb retains in-frame clones only, with some absent. This table holds 100,000 or so clones, around 89% found once. Time point denoted: after dendritic cell vaccination, including at tumor progression/relapse. Material: blood, obtained after dendritic cell vaccination. Receptor source: a human donor with glioblastoma.

As DNA, the CDR3 is TGTGCCAGCAGTGACTCTAGGGGGCCGGGGGGCTACACCTTC. As protein: CASSDSRGPGGYTF. This chain joins TRBV2 and TRBJ1-2, with TRBD1 matching over 7 bases. The germline CDR1 and CDR2 sequences are SNHLY and FYNNEI. CDR3 size: 14 residues. V trimming: 3 bases; J trimming: 8 bases; junction bases outside the gene matches: 9.

The chain recombines TRBV10-2 with TRBJ1-5; 9 bases fit TRBD1. Germline V gene sequence: CDR1 WSHSY, CDR2 SAAADI. V trimming: 2 bases; J trimming: 1 base; junction bases outside the gene matches: 0. The CDR3 totals 15 residues. The CDR3 sequence is CASSEGQGSNQPQHF. CDR3 DNA: TGCGCCAGCAGTGAGGGACAGGGGAGCAATCAGCCCCAGCATTTT.

This clone was seen only once. Other DNA sequences in this specimen translate into the identical CDR3. This chain links TRBV6-5 with TRBJ1-6; 7 bases align to TRBD1. The CDR3 loop spans 14 amino acids. After removal of 2 bases from V and 6 bases from J, the junction contained 1 base not matched to a gene. The germline gives CDR1 MNHEY, CDR2 SVGAGI. The CDR3 nucleotides are TGTGCCAGCAGTTACCAGGGGGTTAATTCACCCCTCCACTTT. Its protein product is CASSYQGVNSPLHF.

This sequence joins TRBV7-8 and TRBJ2-2, with a weak D call TRBD2 (7 bases). The CDR3 contains 16 residues. The germline V gene encodes CDR1 SGHVS and CDR2 FQNEAQ. V lost 5 bases and J 0 bases, leaving 13 bases between the germline ends. The CDR3 DNA sequence: TGTGCCAGCAGCCCTCGCGGGGGCGCGAACACCGGGGAGCTGTTTTTT. Translated: CASSPRGGANTGELFF.

The genes are TRBV5-5 and TRBJ1-4; tentatively, D is TRBD1 (6 bases). Germline V gene sequence: CDR1 SGHKS, CDR2 YYEKEE (reference sequence). V gave up 2 bases and J gave up 10 bases, with 9 bases separating them. This CDR3 is 12 amino acids long. The CDR3 sequence is CASSLQGSKLFF. The CDR3 DNA reads as TGTGCCAGCAGCTTACAGGGTTCAAAACTGTTTTTT.

V and J are TRBV6-6 and TRBJ1-1; D is unclear. The germline gives CDR1 MNHNY, CDR2 SVGAGI (reference sequence). Trimming shortened V by 0 bases and J by 1 base, and 6 bases separated the two germline ends. The CDR3 runs 14 residues. The chain's CDR3 is CASSYSSSNTEAFF. The DNA of the CDR3 is TGTGCCAGCAGTTACTCGTCGTCGAACACTGAAGCTTTCTTT.

J is TRBJ2-1 and V is TRBV5-4; the match to TRBD2 covers 10 bases. This CDR3 is 15 amino acids long. The ends lost 0 bases at V and 4 bases at J; junction bases unmatched: 1. Germline assignment: CDR1 SGHNT and CDR2 YYREEE (reference sequence). In nucleotides, the CDR3 is TGTGCCAGCAGCTTGGATAGCGGGGGGTACAATGAGCAGTTCTTC. Its translation is CASSLDSGGYNEQFF.

The V and J genes are TRBV27 and TRBJ2-1; D unclear. The CDR3 length is 14 residues. With 6 bases removed from V and 4 bases from J, the gap between germline ends came to 13 bases. Germline V gene lookup returns CDR1 MNHEY and CDR2 SMNVEV (reference sequence). The CDR3 coding sequence is TGTGCCAGCAGGGGCCCGAGTACATACAATGAGCAGTTCTTC. Translation: CASRGPSTYNEQFF.

V is TRBV6-1 and J is TRBJ1-2; D not certain. CDR3 length: 11 residues. Trimming took 6 bases from V and 8 from J, leaving 10 bases between them. Germline V lookup: CDR1 MNHNS, CDR2 SASEGT. The CDR3 here is CASRVEGGYTF. The CDR3 bases are TGTGCCAGCAGGGTGGAGGGAGGCTACACCTTC.